What follows is one T cell receptor beta chain and its context. Its specificity is not known. Sequencing used immunoSEQ multiplex PCR; TCRdb keeps in-frame clones, though not all of them. The sample contains 100,000 to 120,000 clones, about 85% of which appear only once. The sample originates from a study of T cell responses to AZD1222 COVID-19 vaccine. For the study at large: Second-dose recipients at about 4 or about 12 weeks were treated as one pooled group.

Overall study findings and caveats: A reported finding is that nearly half of spike-specific TCRs target unmutated variant regions. Spike regions recognized by vaccine-associated CD4 TCRs spanned the protein, led by 160-218 and 743-854.

Between the trimmed V and J ends, which lost 5 bases and 7 bases, there was a span of 25 bases. The CDR3 totals 17 residues. CDR1 and CDR2 from the germline V gene are SGDLS and YYNGEE. This sample comprised peripheral blood, obtained on day 0 of AZD1222 vaccination. This sequence was found in an adult in good health. The chain joins TRBV9 to TRBJ2-1; D possibly corresponds to TRBD2 (6 bases). CDR3 coding DNA: TGTGCCAGCAGTCCCCTTTCGGGGTCGACCGCGGGAAATGAGCAGTTCTTC. It is translated as CASSPLSGSTAGNEQFF. Full variable domain (outside the CDR3, taken from reference TRBV9 and TRBJ2-1): DSGVTQTPKHLITATGQRVTLRCSPRSGDLSVYWYQQSLDQGLQFLIQYYNGEERAKGNILERFSAQQFPDLHSELNLSSLELGDSALYFCASSPLSGSTAGNEQFFGPGTRLTVL.